This TCR beta chain was sequenced in a study of vaccination and CD4 T cells after COVID-19. The study, taken as a whole, reports: Researchers report that 304 of 307 vaccine-specific clones in convalescent patients proved spike mono-reactive.

Comment on this clonotype: Its antigen is unknown. Its ends do not fully match the called genes, so a read error is possible.

Germline CDR1 reads KGHDR; CDR2 reads SFDVKD. The CDR3 has 15 amino acids. Specified treatment: roughly 10-day PBMC culture with coronavirus spike peptide pools or control peptides (ViraFEST assay). ViraFEST sequenced TCRs after peptide-pool expansion of antigen-specific T cells. Oncomine TCR Beta short-read sequencing was applied to DNA from cultured CD4+ T cells. TCRdb used MiXCR to reprocess the PCR reads, holding one entry per CDR3 protein. The profile covers around 12,000 distinct CDR3 sequences, with roughly four fifths appearing a single time and roughly 8% taken by the ten largest. This TCR was sampled from a human donor who received a COVID-19 vaccine. Source: CD4+ T cells from blood, cultured in vitro, taken after SARS-CoV-2 vaccination. V and J are TRBV24-1 and TRBJ2-1, with TRBD1 as a possible D gene (7 bases). DNA for the CDR3: TGTGCCACCAGTGATATATTAAGGGGGCGGGATGAGCGGTTCTTC. It encodes CATSDILRGRDERFF.